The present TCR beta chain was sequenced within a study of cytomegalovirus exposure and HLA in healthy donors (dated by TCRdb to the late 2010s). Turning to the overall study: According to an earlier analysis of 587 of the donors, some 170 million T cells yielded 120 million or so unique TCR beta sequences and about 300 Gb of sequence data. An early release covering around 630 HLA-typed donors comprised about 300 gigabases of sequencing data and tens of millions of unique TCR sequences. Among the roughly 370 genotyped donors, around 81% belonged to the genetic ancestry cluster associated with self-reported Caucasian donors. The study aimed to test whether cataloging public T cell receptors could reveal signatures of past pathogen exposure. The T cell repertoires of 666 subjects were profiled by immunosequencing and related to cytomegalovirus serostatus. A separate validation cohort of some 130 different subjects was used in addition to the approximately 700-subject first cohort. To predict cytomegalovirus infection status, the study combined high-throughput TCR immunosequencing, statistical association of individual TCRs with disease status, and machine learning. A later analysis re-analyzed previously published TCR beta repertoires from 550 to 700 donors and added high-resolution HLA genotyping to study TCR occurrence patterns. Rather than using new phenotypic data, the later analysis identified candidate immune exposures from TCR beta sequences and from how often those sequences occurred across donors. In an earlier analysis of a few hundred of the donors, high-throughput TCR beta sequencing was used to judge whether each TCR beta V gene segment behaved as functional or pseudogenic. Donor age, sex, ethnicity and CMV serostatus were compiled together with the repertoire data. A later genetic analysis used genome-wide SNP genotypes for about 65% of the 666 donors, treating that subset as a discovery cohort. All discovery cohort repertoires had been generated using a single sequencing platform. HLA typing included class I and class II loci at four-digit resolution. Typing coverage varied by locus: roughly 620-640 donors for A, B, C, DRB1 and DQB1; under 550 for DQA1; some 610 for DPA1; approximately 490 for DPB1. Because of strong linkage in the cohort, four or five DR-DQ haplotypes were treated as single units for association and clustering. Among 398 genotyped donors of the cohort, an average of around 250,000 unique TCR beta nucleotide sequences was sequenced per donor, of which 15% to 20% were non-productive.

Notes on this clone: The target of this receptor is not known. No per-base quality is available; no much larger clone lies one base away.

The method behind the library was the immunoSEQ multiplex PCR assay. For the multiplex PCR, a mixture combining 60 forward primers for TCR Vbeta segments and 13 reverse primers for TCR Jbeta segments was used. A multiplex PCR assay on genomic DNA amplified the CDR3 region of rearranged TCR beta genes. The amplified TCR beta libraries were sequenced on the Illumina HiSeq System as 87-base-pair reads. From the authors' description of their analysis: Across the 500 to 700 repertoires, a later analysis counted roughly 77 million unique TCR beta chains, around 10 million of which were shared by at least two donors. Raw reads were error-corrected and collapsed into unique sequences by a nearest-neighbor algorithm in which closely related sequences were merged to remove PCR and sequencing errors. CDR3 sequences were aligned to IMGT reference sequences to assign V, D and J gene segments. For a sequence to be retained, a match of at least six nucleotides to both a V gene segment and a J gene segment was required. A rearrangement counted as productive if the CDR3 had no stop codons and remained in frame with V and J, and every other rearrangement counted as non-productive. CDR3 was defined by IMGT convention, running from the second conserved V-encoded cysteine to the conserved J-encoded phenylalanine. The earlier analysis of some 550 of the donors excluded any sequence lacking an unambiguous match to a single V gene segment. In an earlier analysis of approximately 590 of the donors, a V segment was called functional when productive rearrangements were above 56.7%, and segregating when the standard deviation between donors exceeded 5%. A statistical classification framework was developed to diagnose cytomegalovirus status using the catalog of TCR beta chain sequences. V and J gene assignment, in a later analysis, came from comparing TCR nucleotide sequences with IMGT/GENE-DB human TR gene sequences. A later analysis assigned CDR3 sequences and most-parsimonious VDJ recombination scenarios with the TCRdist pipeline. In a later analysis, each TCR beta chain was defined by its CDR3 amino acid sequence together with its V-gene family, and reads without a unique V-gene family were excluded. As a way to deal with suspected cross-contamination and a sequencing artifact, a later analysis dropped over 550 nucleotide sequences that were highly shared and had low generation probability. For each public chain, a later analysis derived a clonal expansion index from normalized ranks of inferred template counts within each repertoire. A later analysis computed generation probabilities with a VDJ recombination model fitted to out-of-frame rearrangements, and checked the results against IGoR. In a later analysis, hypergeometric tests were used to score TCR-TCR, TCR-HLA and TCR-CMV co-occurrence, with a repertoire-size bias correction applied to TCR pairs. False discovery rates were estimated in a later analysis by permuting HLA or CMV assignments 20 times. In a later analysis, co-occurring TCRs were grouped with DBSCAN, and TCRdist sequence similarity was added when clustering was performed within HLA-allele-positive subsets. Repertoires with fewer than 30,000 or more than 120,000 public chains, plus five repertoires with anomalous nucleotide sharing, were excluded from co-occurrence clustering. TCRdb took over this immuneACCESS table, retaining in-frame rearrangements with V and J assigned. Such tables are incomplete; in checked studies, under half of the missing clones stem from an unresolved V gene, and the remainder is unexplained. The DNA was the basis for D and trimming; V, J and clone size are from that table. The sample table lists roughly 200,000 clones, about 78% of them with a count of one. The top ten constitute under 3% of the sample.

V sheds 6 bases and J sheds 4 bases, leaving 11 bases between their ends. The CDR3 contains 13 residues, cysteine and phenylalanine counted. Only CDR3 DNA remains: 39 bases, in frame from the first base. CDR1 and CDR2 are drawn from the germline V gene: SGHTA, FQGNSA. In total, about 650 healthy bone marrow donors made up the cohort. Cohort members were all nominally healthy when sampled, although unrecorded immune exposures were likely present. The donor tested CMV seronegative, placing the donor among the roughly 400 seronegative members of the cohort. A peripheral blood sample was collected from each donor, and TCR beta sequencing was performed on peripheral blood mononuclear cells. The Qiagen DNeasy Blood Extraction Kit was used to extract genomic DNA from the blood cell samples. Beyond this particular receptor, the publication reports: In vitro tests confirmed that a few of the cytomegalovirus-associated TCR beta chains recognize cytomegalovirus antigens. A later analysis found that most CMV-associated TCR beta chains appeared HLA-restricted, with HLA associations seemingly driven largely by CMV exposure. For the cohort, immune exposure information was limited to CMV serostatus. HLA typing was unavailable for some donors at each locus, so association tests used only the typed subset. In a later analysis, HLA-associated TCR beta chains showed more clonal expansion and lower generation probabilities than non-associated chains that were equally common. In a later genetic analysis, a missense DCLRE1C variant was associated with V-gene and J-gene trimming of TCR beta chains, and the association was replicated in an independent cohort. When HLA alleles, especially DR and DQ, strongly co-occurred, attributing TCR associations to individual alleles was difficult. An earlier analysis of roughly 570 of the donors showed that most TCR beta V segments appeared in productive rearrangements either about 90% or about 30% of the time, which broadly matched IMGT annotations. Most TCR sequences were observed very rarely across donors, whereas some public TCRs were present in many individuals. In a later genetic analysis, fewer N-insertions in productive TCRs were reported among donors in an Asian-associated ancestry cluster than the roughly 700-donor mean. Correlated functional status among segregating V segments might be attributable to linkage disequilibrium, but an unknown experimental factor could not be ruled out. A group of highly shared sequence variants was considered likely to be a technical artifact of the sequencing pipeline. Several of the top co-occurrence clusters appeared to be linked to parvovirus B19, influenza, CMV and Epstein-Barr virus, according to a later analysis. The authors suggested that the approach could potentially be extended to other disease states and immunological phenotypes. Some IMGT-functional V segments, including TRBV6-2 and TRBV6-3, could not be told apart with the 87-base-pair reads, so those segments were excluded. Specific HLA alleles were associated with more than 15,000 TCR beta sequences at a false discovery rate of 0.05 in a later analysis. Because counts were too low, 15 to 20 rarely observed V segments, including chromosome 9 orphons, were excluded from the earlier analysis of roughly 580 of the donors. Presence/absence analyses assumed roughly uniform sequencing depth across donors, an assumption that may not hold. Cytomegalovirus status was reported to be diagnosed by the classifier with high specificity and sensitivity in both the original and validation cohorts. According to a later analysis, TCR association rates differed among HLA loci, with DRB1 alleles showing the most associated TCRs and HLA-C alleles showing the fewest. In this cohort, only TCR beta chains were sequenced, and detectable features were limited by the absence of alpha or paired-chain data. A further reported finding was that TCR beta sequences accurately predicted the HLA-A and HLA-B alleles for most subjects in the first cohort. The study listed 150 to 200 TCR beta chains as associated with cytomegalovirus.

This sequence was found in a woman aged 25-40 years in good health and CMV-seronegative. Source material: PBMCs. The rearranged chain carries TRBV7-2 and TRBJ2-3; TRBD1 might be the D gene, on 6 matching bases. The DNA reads TGTGCCAGCAGTTACAGGGTGGCAGATACGCAGTATTTT. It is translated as CASSYRVADTQYF.